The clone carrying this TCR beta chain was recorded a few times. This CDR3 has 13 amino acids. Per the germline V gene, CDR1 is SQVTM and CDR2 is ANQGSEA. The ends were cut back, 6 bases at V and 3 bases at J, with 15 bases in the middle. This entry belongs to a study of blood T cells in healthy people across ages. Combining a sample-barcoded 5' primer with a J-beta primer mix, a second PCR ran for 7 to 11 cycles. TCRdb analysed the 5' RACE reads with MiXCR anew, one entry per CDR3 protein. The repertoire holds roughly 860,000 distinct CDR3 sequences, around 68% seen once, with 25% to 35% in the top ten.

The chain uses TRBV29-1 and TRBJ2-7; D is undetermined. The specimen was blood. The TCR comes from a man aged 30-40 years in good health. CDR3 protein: CSVRRAGVYEQYF. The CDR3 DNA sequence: TGCAGCGTCAGACGGGCTGGGGTCTACGAGCAGTACTTC.